This paragraph reports one T cell receptor beta chain. Trimming shortened V by 0 bases and J by 7 bases, and 6 bases separated the two germline ends. CDR1 is KGHDR, CDR2 SFDVKD, per germline. CDR3 length: 13 residues. The data belong to a study of CD8 T cells in Susac syndrome. RNA was extracted with the RNeasy kit, and a quantity of about 0.5 to 1 ug was reverse transcribed using random hexamers. TCRdb independently ran MiXCR on the immunoSEQ multiplex PCR reads; one entry per CDR3 protein. The sample carries around 280,000 distinct CDR3 sequences, around 90% recorded once. This sequence was found in a human donor with multiple sclerosis. Sequencing was performed on CD4+ T cells from PBMCs. The chain is built from TRBV24-1 and TRBJ2-1; D not resolved. The CDR3 loop reads CATSDLPSNEQFF. The CDR3 DNA sequence: TGTGCCACCAGTGATTTGCCATCAAATGAGCAGTTCTTC.